The rows below give T cell receptor beta chains drawn from one sample of a study of blood T cell repertoires in COVID-19. Sequencing used immunoSEQ multiplex PCR; TCRdb keeps in-frame clones, though not all of them. The sample shows just over 300,000 clones, around 90% of them seen only once. Sequenced: PBMCs or T cells enriched from blood (not recorded which). These receptors came from a woman aged 18-29 years with acute COVID-19. CDR3s leave out the opening cysteine and the closing phenylalanine or tryptophan. Each record gives: J gene, V gene, CDR3 protein.

>TRBJ2-1|TRBV18
ASSPAGEWNEQF
>TRBJ2-7|TRBV4-2
ASSRGGTGGAYEQY
>TRBJ2-7|TRBV6-5
ASSPGTGGFYEQY
>TRBJ1-3|TRBV30
AWDRATGNTIY
>TRBJ1-2|TRBV2
ASSDSGTNYGYT
>TRBJ1-2|TRBV25-1
ASSPPDSKYGYT
>TRBJ2-3|TRBV19
ASSIPTSGKAAGTDTQY
>TRBJ2-7|TRBV7-8
ASSSPGRDRFYEQY
>TRBJ1-4|TRBV19
ASSIYGARGEKLF
>TRBJ1-1|TRBV27
ASSPTRNTEAF
>TRBJ2-2|TRBV18
ASSPRGQGDPGELF
>TRBJ2-1|TRBV28
ASTPRGDEQF
>TRBJ2-3|TRBV28
ASNLFTSTGMTQY
>TRBJ2-7|TRBV19
ASSIRQHGEQY
>TRBJ1-2|TRBV6-5
ASSYRDRGPYGYT
>TRBJ2-2|TRBV27
ASSFGGRVTGELF
>TRBJ1-1|TRBV18
ASSPPSVFAEAF
>TRBJ1-5|TRBV19
ASIAREGFNQPQH
>TRBJ2-2|TRBV6-5
ASRPGLAGVGELF
>TRBJ1-2|TRBV9
ASGQGGYGYT
>TRBJ2-7|TRBV9
ASSVGTRSYEQY
>TRBJ1-1|TRBV2
ASIRDTSTEAF
>TRBJ1-5|TRBV28
ASSLGTERRSNQPQH
>TRBJ2-1|TRBV27
ASSLGGTPYNEQF
>TRBJ1-2|TRBV18
ASSPPGTLGYGYT
>TRBJ2-7|TRBV4-2
ASARTSGRVVYEQY
>TRBJ2-1|TRBV5-1
ASSSGQGSVNEQF
>TRBJ1-5|TRBV28
ASSSTGGQPQH
>TRBJ2-5|TRBV28
ASSQGTSGQETQY
>TRBJ2-3|TRBV7-2
ASSPSTDTQY
>TRBJ2-7|TRBV7-9
ASSYQTGTDTYEQY
>TRBJ2-1|TRBV18
ASSPGGREYNEQF
>TRBJ2-5|TRBV19
ASSIEGAQETQY
>TRBJ1-2|TRBV14
ASSQGKTGNLYGYT
>TRBJ2-7|TRBV28
ASRTSGRGNSYEQY
>TRBJ1-1|TRBV7-9
ASSWGDTEAF
>TRBJ2-1|TRBV28
ASTPGQGTSYNEQF
>TRBJ1-2|TRBV2
ASSEIRERNYGYT
>TRBJ1-6|TRBV19
ASSPGGASYNSPLH
>TRBJ1-3|TRBV18
ASSPRTGGVSGNTIY
>TRBJ2-5|TRBV5-1
ASSLARETQY
>TRBJ2-6|TRBV16
ASSLRAGGANVLT
>TRBJ1-5|TRBV5-1
ASSFDGGSNQPQH
>TRBJ1-2|TRBV5-1
ASSLGQGGEVYGYT
>TRBJ1-6|TRBV6-4
ASSRQHLNSPLH
>TRBJ2-7|TRBV7-9
ASSLPGTGDYEQY
>TRBJ2-1|TRBV12-5
ASGLSGRDSYNEQF
>TRBJ2-7|TRBV28
ASSLTQGAEQY
>TRBJ1-5|TRBV18
ASSPREIYQPQH
>TRBJ1-3|TRBV11-2
ASSQRTGGTNTIY
>TRBJ1-2|TRBV28
ASGLARDYGYT
>TRBJ2-1|TRBV18
ASSPQGQNNEQF
>TRBJ1-4|TRBV29-1
SVSGTANEKLF
>TRBJ1-1|TRBV28
ASSSGQGATEAF